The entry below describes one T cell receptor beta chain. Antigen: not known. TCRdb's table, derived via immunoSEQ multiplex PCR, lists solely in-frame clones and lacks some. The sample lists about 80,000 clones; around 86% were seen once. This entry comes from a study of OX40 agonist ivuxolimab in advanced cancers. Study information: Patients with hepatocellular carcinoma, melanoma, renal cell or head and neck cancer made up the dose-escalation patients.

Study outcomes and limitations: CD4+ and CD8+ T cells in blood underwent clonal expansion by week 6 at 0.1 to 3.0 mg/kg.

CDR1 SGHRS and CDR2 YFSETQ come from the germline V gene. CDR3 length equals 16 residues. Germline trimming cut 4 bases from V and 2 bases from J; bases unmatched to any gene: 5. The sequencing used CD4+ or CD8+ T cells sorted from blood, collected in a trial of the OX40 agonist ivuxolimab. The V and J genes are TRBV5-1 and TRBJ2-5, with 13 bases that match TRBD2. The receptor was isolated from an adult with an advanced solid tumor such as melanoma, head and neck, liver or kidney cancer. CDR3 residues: CASSRLAGGQQETQYF. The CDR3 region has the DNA TGCGCCAGCAGCCGACTAGCGGGGGGACAACAAGAGACCCAGTACTTC.